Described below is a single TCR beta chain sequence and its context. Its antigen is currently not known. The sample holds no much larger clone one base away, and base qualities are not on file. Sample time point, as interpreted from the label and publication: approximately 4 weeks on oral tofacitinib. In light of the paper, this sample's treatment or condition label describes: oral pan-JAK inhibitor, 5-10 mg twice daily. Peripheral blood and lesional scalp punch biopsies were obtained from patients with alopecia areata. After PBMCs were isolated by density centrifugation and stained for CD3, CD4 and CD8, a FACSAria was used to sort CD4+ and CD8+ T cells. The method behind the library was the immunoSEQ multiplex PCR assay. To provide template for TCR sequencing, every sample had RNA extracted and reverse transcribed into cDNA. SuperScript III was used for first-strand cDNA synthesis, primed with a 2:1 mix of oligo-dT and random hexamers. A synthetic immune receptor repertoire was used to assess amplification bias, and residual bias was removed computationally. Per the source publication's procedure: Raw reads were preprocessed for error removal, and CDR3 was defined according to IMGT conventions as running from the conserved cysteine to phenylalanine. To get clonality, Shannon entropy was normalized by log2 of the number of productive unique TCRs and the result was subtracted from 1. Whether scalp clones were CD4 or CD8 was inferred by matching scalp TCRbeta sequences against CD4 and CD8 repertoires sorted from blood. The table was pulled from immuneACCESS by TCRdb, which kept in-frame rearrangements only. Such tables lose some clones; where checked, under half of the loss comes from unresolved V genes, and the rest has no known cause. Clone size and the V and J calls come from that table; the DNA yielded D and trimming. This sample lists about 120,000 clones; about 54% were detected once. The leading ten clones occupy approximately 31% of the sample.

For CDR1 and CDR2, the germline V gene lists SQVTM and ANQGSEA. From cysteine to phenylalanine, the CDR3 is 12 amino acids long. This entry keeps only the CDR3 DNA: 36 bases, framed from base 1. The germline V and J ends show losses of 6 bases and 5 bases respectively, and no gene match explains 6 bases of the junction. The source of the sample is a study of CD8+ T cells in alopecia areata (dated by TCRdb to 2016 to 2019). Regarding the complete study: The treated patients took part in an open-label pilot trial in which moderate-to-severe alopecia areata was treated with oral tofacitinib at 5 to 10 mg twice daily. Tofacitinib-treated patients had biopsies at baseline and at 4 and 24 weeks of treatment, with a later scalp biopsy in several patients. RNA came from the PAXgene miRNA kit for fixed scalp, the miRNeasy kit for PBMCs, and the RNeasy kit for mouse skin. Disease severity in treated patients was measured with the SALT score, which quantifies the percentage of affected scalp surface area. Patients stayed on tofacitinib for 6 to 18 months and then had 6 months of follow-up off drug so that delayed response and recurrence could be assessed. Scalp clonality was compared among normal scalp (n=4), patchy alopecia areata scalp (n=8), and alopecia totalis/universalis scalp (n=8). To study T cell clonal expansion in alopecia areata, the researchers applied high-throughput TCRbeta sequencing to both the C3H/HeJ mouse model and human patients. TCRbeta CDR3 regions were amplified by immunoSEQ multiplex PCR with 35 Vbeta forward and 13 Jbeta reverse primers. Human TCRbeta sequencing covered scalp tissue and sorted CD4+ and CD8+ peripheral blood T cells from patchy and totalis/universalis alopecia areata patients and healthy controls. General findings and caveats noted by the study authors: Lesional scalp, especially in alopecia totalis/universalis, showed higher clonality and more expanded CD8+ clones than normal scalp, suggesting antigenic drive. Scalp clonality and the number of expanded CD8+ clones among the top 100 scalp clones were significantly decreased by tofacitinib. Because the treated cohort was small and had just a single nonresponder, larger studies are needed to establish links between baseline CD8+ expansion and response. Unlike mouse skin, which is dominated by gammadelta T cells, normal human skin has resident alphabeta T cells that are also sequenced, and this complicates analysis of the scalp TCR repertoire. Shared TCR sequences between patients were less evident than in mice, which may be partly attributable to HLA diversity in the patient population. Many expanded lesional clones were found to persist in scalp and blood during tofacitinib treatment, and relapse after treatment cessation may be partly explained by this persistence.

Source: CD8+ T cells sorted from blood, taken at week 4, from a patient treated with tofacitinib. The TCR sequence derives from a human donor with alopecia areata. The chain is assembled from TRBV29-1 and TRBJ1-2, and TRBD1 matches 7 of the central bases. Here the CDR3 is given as CSVLGQNYGYTF. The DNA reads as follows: TGCAGCGTGTTGGGACAGAATTATGGCTACACCTTC.